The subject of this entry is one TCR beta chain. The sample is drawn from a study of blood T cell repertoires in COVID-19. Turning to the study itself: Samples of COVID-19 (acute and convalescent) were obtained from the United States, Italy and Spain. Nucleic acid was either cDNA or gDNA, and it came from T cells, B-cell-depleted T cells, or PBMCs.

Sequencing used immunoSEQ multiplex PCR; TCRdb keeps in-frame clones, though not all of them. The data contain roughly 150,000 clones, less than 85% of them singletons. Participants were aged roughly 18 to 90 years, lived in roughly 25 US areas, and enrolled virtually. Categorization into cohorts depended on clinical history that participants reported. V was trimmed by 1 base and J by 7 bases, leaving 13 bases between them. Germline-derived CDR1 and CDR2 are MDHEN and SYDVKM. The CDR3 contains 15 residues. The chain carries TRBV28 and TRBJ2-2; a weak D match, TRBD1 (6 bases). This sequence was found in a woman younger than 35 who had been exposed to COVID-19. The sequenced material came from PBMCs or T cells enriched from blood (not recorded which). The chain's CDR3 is CASSLSGARVGELFF. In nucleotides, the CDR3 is TGTGCCAGCAGTTTATCAGGGGCGAGGGTCGGGGAGCTGTTTTTT.